This T cell receptor beta chain was recorded in a study of T cells in narcolepsy. Findings and caveats of the study: No autoreactive T cell clone sequences appeared in some memory CD4+ repertoires. Comparing one patient's CSF and blood CD4+ clonotypes highlighted HCRT- and TRIB2-specific autoreactive clonotypes.

Assay: immunoSEQ multiplex PCR; the TCRdb copy retains only in-frame clones and omits some. This table has approximately 30,000 clones, around four fifths appearing once. V lost 3 bases and J 0 bases, leaving 7 bases between the germline ends. Germline V gene lookup returns CDR1 LNHDA and CDR2 SQIVND (reference sequence). The CDR3 is 14 amino acids. As regards this clone: Its target is unknown.

The material sequenced was CD45RA- memory CD4+ T cells from PBMCs. This TCR was sampled from a human donor with narcolepsy. The V call is TRBV19, the J call TRBJ2-3, with unresolved D. The DNA for the CDR3 is TGTGCCAGTAGTATCGACCTAAGCACAGATACGCAGTATTTT. This translates into CASSIDLSTDTQYF.